The sequence of this TCR beta chain was determined in a study of regulatory T cells in long-lasting Graves disease. For TCR beta, libraries came from iRepertoire HTBI primers and Arm-PCR of CDR3 regions. From the multiplex PCR reads, TCRdb called clonotypes with MiXCR, one entry per CDR3 protein. The table records about 210,000 distinct CDR3 sequences, roughly 20% of them present only once. Germline lookup yields CDR1 MNHEY and CDR2 SMNVEV (reference sequence). V trimming: 5 bases; J trimming: 3 bases; junction bases outside the gene matches: 7. The length of the CDR3 is 14 residues. This clonotype has a count of ten or more. Antigen: not known. Time point described: newly diagnosed GD, antithyroid drugs for less than 3 months. PBMC-derived RNA was used for the TCR library. Study results and caveats: Preferential use of TRBV28, TRBJ1-2 and TRBJ2-5 was seen in persistent disease.

These data were also reused for a study on T cells in Graves' hyperthyroidism and ophthalmopathy. That paper notes: Using the HTBI primer set, a first-round RT-PCR was run on the TCR CDR3. Among thyroid clonotypes expanded above 0.001, most also appeared in blood.

The sample consisted of peripheral blood mononuclear cells (PBMCs), taken at new diagnosis, from a patient treated with antithyroid drugs. The chain is built from TRBV27 and TRBJ2-7, with TRBD1 matching over 7 bases. The TCR was taken from a woman in her twenties or thirties with Graves disease. This CDR3 reads CASSKPGQSYEQYF. CDR3 sequence (DNA): TGTGCCAGCAGTAAACCGGGACAGAGCTACGAGCAGTACTTC.